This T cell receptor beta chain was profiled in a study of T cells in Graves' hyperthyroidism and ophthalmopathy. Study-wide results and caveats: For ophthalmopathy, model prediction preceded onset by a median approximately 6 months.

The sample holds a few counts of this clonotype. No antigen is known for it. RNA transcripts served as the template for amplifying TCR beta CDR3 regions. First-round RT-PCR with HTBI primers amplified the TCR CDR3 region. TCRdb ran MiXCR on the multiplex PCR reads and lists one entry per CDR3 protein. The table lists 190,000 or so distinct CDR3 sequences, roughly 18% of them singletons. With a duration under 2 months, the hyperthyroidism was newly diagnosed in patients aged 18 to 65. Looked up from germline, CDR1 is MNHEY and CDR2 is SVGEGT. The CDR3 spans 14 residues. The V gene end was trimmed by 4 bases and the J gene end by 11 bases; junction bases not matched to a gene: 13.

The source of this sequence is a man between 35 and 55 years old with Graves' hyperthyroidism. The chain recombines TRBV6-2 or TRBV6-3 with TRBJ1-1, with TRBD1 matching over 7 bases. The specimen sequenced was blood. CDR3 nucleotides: TGTGCCAGCAGTTCCCAGGGGGGTTGGCTTCGGGCTTTCTTT. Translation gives CASSSQGGWLRAFF.